This T cell receptor beta chain was observed in a study of OX40 agonist ivuxolimab in advanced cancers. About the study: Of the patients, three showed partial responses, one with hepatocellular carcinoma and two with cutaneous melanoma.

The table came from immunoSEQ multiplex PCR; TCRdb's copy has only in-frame clones and leaves some out. The data contain tens of thousands of clones, roughly nine tenths of them singletons. CDR3 length equals 15 residues. The germline V gene has CDR1 SGHVS and CDR2 FNYEAQ. Trimming removed 2 bases at V and 0 bases at J, with 5 bases between. Regarding this clone: Its antigen remains unidentified.

Whole-study findings and limits: No antigen was identified for the clonally expanded peripheral T cells. Expanded clones were, on average, more numerous in CD8+ T cells than in CD4+. Expansion of clones was among the lowest in partial responders at 0.1-3.0 mg/kg.

The chain has TRBV7-6 and TRBJ2-6; D unclear. The input for sequencing was CD4+ or CD8+ T cells sorted from blood, taken in a trial of the OX40 agonist ivuxolimab. The sequence was obtained from an adult with an advanced solid tumor such as melanoma, head and neck, liver or kidney cancer. The CDR3 DNA is TGTGCCAGCAGCTTATCGAGCTCTGGGGCCAACGTCCTGACTTTC. Its protein product is CASSLSSSGANVLTF.